The T cell receptor (beta chain) described here comes from a study of T cell responses to AZD1222 COVID-19 vaccine (dated by TCRdb to 2020 to 2022). The study in broad terms: A total of around 240 trial participants underwent TCR sequencing, of whom around 200 received two doses of AZD1222 and approximately 25 received two doses of the MenACWY control vaccine. Enrollment into the trials was organized by age into subgroups of 18-55, 56-69 and 70-plus years, and those subgroups contained approximately 150, 30 and 60 TCR-sequenced participants, respectively. Points the paper makes about the study in general: The whole spike protein was spanned by vaccine-associated CD4 TCRs, and dominant responses were seen in regions 160-218 and 743-854. Participants were mostly white British and included more females than males, and it was suggested by the authors that clonal diversity may have been underestimated. Epitopes outside the regions mutated in the B.1.351 and B.1.1.7 variants were reportedly recognized by nearly half of the unique spike-specific TCRs. A significant rise in spike-specific TCR breadth and depth was observed after two AZD1222 doses relative to day 0 and relative to MenACWY recipients. Conclusions about previously exposed vaccinees were limited because only six AZD1222 recipients were SARS-CoV-2 seropositive at baseline. In the small 56-69-year group, the increase in depth fell short of significance, most likely because of low power. Because no day 14 peak-response samples were available, repertoires were characterized only after the peak T cell response.

About this clone itself: No antigen is known for it. No qualities accompany the bases; no much larger clone lies one base away.

The CDR3 regions of human TCRbeta chains were subjected to immunosequencing. In the authors' own workflow: TCRs in the repertoires were matched against a reference library of SARS-CoV-2-specific TCRs that had been generated with the MIRA antigen-specificity platform. Breadth meant the fraction of unique TCRs that were SARS-CoV-2-associated, whereas depth meant the fraction of total T cells that were SARS-CoV-2-associated. Using the MIRA data, each spike-specific TCR was mapped to the spike region that the TCR reacts to and placed in a CD4 or CD8 class. Log10-transformed breadth and depth values were compared by one-way ANOVA with Sidak's multiple comparisons tests. Imported from immuneACCESS, the table was reduced by TCRdb to in-frame sequences with V and J called. These copies leave out some clones; in studies compared against another copy, an unresolved V gene accounts for under half, and the cause of the remainder is not known. V, J and clone size were drawn from that table, and D and trimming were deduced from the DNA. A total of approximately 300,000 clones appear in this sample, around 93% of them only once. The ten largest clones capture 0.5% to 0.7% of the sample.

The CDR3 runs 14 residues from the cysteine to the phenylalanine. Solely the CDR3 DNA is kept, with 42 bases framed from the first base. CDR1 is given as SGHRS and CDR2 as YFSETQ, both from the germline V gene. V and J are truncated by 4 bases and 7 bases respectively, leaving an intervening sequence of 15 bases. In light of the paper, this sample's time point label describes: about 28 days (+/-7) after the second vaccine dose. AZD1222 recipients with second doses at about 4 weeks or about 12 weeks were pooled, because spike-specific TCR depth and breadth did not differ between schedules. The vaccinee samples were drawn from two UK trials, COV001 and COV002, one of which was a single-blind randomized controlled phase 2/3 trial testing AZD1222 (ChAdOx1 nCoV-19) in healthy adults. For TCRbeta chain sequencing, PBMC samples from trial participants were taken at day 0 and at day 28 after the second dose.

This receptor was taken from an adult who received the AZD1222 COVID-19 vaccine. The V gene is TRBV5-1 and the J gene is TRBJ2-1, with the D gene call left open. The material sequenced was peripheral blood, taken 28 days after the second AZD1222 dose. The CDR3 amino acid sequence is: CASSPVRSGNEQFF. The DNA sequence follows: TGCGCCAGCAGCCCAGTGCGGTCGGGTAATGAGCAGTTCTTC. The CDR3, completed at both ends by the reference TRBV5-1 and TRBJ2-1 genes, gives the full variable domain KAGVTQTPRYLIKTRGQQVTLSCSPISGHRSVSWYQQTPGQGLQFLFEYFSETQRNKGNFPGRFSGRQFSNSRSEMNVSTLELGDSALYLCASSPVRSGNEQFFGPGTRLTVL.